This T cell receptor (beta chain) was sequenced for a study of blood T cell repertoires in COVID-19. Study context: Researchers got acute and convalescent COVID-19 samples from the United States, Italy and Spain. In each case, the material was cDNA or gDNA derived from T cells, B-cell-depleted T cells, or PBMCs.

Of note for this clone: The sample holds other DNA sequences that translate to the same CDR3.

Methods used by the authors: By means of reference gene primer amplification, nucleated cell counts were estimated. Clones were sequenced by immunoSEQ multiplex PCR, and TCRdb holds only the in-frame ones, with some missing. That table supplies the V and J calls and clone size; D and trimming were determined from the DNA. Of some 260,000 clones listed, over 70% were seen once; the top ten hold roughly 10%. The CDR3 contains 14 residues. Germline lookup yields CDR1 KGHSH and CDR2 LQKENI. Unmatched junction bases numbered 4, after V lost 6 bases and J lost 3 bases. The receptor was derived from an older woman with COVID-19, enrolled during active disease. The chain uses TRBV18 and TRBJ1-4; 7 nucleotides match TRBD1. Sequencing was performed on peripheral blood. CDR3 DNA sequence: TGTGCCAGCTCGCGACAGGGTGCTAATGAAAAACTGTTTTTT. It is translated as CASSRQGANEKLFF. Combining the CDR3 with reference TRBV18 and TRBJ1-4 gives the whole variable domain NAGVMQNPRHLVRRRGQEARLRCSPMKGHSHVYWYRQLPEEGLKFMVYLQKENIIDESGMPKERFSAEFPKEGPSILRIQQVVRGDSAAYFCASSRQGANEKLFFGSGTQLSVL.